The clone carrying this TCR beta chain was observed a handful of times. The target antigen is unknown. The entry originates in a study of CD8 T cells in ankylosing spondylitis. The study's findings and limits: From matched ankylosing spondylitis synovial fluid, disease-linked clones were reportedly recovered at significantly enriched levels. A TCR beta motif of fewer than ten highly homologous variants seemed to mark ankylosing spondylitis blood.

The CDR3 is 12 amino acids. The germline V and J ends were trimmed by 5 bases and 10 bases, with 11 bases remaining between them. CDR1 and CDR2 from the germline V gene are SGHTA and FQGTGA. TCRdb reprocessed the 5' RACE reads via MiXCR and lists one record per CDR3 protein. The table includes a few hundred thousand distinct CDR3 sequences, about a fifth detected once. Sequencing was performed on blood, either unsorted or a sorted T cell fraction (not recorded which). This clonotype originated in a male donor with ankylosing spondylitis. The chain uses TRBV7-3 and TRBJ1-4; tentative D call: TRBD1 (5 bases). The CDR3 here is CASSANGGKLFF. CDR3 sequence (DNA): TGTGCCAGCAGCGCCAACGGGGGAAAACTGTTTTTT.